This T cell receptor beta chain was sequenced during a study of HIV-infected patients and healthy controls (dated by TCRdb to between 2012 and 2015). V gives up 6 bases and J gives up 3 bases, and the segment between their germline ends measures 15 bases. The CDR3 goes from the cysteine to the phenylalanine over 15 residues. Only the CDR3 portion is preserved as DNA: 45 bases, with reading frame beginning at the first base. The germline V gene specifies SNHLY as CDR1 and FYNNEI as CDR2. A few counts support this clonotype. The specificity of this receptor is unknown. Base qualities are missing; no much larger clone stands one base away. The method behind the library was 5' RACE. Sequencing was performed on an Illumina MiSeq. TCRdb took the public reads, trimmed them with fastp at Q25, ran MiXCR for clone calling and kept in-frame beta chains. Each CDR3 protein appears once, grouped with its most common genes and DNA. Here the sample has roughly 68,000 distinct CDR3 sequences; roughly 21% occur a single time. The top ten hold over 1.1% of the sample.

This TCR came from a human donor in good health. The sequence joins TRBV2 to TRBJ1-5; too little of a D gene remains to name it. Sample: CD4+ T cells from blood. The encoded CDR3 is CASSPPGINNQPQHF. The nucleotides read TGTGCCAGCAGCCCCCCCGGGATAAACAATCAGCCCCAGCATTTT.